The 5 T cell receptor beta chains below come from one sample, sequenced in a study of CD8 T cells in ankylosing spondylitis. TCRdb re-analysed the 5' RACE reads in MiXCR, keeping a single row per CDR3 protein. The sample has 270,000 or so distinct CDR3 sequences, 15% to 20% seen once; the top ten hold less than 35%. The source material was blood, either unsorted or a sorted T cell fraction (not recorded which). These receptors all stem from a male donor with ankylosing spondylitis or in good health (not recorded which).

This clonotype was detected ten times or more. The V and J genes are TRBV6-1 and TRBJ1-1; 10 bases match TRBD1. In germline, CDR1 is MNHNS, CDR2 SASEGT. Trimming cost V 8 bases and J 4 bases; bases outside gene matches: 4. CDR3 size: 13 residues. The CDR3 loop reads CASVDRGTTEAFF. In DNA, the CDR3 is TGTGCCAGCGTGGACAGGGGGACCACTGAAGCTTTCTTT.

This chain connects TRBV20-1 to TRBJ2-1; no firm D call. From germline, CDR1 is DFQATT and CDR2 SNEGSKA (reference sequence). This CDR3 has 16 residues. V was pared by 1 base and J by 5 bases, with 18 bases between. The CDR3 DNA is TGCAGTGCTAGAGCAATTGCTCCAATATTTGACAATGAGCAGTTCTTC. Translation gives CSARAIAPIFDNEQFF.

The V gene is TRBV20-1, the J gene TRBJ2-3; TRBD1 aligns across 8 bases. Germline trimming cut 5 bases from V and 0 bases from J; bases unmatched to any gene: 4. This CDR3 has 14 amino acids. Germline lookup yields CDR1 DFQATT and CDR2 SNEGSKA (reference sequence). For the CDR3, the DNA is TGCAGTGCTGGACAGGGTGTGAGCACAGATACGCAGTATTTT. This sequence encodes CSAGQGVSTDTQYF.

This clonotype was picked up a small number of times. V is TRBV20-1 and J is TRBJ1-1; the D is unclear. Germline V gives CDR1 DFQATT, CDR2 SNEGSKA (reference sequence). Between the trimmed V and J ends, which lost 0 bases and 3 bases, there was a span of 11 bases. CDR3 length: 14 amino acids. CDR3 DNA: TGCAGTGCTAGAGATCTCAGAATCTACACTGAAGCTTTCTTT. Translating gives CSARDLRIYTEAFF.

The chain couples TRBV5-1 to TRBJ2-2, with TRBD1 matching 8 bases. The CDR3 has 13 amino acids. The ends lost 7 bases at V and 6 bases at J; junction bases unmatched: 5. CDR1 and CDR2 from the germline V gene are SGHRS and YFSETQ. The CDR3: CASSGTGAGELFF. The CDR3 DNA is TGCGCCAGCTCCGGGACAGGAGCCGGGGAGCTGTTTTTT. Filled out from reference TRBV5-1 and TRBJ2-2, the complete variable domain reads KAGVTQTPRYLIKTRGQQVTLSCSPISGHRSVSWYQQTPGQGLQFLFEYFSETQRNKGNFPGRFSGRQFSNSRSEMNVSTLELGDSALYLCASSGTGAGELFFGEGSRLTVL.